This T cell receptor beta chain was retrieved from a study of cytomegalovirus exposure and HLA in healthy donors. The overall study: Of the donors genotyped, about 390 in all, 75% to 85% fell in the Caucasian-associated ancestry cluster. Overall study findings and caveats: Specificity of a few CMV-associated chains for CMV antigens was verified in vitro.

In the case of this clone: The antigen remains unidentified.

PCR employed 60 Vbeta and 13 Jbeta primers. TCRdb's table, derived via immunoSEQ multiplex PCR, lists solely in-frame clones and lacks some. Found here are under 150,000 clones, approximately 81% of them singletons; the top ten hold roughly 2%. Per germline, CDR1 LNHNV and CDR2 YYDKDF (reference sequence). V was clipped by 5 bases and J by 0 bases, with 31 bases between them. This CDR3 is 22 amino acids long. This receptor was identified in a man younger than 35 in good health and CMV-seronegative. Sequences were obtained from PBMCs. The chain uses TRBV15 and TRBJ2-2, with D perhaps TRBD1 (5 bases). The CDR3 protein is CATSGVMLRVPRESSNTGELFF. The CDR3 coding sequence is TGTGCCACCAGCGGAGTCATGCTCAGGGTCCCCAGAGAATCCTCGAACACCGGGGAGCTGTTTTTT.